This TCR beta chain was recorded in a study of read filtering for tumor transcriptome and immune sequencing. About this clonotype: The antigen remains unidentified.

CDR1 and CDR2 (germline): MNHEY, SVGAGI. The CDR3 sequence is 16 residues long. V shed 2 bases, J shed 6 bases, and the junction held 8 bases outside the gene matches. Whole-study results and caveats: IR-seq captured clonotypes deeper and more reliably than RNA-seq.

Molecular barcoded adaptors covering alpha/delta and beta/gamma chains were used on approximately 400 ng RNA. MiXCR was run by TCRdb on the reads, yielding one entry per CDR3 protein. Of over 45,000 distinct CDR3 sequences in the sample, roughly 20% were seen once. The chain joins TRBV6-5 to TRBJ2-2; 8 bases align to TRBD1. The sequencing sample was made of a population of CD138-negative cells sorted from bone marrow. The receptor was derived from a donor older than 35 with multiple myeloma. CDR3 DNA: TGTGCCAGCAGTTACGACAGGGGTCGAGGTGCCGGGGAGCTGTTTTTT. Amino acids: CASSYDRGRGAGELFF.